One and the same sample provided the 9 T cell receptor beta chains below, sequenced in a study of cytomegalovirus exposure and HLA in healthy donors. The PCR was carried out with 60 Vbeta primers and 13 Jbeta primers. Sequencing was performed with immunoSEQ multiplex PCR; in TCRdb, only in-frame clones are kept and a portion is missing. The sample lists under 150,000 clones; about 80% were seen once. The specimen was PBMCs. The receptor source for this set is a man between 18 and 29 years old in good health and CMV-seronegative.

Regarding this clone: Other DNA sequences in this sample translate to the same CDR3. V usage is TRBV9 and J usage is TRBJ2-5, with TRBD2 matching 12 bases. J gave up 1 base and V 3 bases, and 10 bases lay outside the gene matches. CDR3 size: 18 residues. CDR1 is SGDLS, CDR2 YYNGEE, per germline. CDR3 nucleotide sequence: TGTGCCAGCAGCGCCTCCATGACTAGCGGGAGAGTCCAAGAGACCCAGTACTTC. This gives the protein CASSASMTSGRVQETQYF.

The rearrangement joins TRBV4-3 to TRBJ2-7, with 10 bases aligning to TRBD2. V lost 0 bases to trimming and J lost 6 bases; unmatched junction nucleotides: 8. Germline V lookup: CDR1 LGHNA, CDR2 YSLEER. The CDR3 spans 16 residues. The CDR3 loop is CASSQDLSGRAGEQYF. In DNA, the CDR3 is TGCGCCAGCAGCCAAGATCTAAGCGGGAGGGCCGGCGAGCAGTACTTC.

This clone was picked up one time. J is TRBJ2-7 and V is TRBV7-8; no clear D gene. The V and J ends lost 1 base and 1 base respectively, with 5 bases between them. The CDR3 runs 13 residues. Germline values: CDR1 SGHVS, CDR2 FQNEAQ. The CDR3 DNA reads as TGTGCCAGCAGCTTAGACGGTTCCTACGAGCAGTACTTC. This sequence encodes CASSLDGSYEQYF. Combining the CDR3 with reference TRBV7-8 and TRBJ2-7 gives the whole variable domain GAGVSQSPRYKVAKRGQDVALRCDPISGHVSLFWYQQALGQGPEFLTYFQNEAQLDKSGLPSDRFFAERPEGSVSTLKIQRTQQEDSAVYLCASSLDGSYEQYFGPGTRLTVT.

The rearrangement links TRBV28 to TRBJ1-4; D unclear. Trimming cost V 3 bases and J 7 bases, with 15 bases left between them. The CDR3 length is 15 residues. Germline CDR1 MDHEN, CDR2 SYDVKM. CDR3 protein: CASSFLGEVGEKLFF. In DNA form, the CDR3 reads TGTGCCAGCAGTTTCCTCGGGGAGGTGGGTGAAAAACTGTTTTTT. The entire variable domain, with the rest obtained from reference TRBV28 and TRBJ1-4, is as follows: DVKVTQSSRYLVKRTGEKVFLECVQDMDHENMFWYRQDPGLGLRLIYFSYDVKMKEKGDIPEGYSVSREKKERFSLILESASTNQTSMYLCASSFLGEVGEKLFFGSGTQLSVL.

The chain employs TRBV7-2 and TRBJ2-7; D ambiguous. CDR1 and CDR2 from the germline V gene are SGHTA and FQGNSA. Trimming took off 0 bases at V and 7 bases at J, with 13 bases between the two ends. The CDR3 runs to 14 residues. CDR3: CASSLAAALGEQYF. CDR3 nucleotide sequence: TGTGCCAGCAGCTTAGCGGCAGCGCTCGGGGAGCAGTACTTC.

CDR3 region: CASSFLTSGGYNEQFF. CDR3 coding DNA: TGTGCCAGCAGTTTCCTGACTAGCGGGGGATACAATGAGCAGTTCTTC. This chain links TRBV27 with TRBJ2-1, with 12 bases lining up with TRBD2. The CDR3 consists of 16 residues. V dropped 3 bases and J dropped 4; count of bases not matched to a gene: 4. Per germline, CDR1 MNHEY and CDR2 SMNVEV (reference sequence).

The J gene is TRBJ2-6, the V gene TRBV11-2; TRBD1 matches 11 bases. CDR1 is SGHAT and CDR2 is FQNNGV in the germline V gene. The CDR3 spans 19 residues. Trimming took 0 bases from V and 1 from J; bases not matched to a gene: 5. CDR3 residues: CASSLEIGQGASGANVLTF. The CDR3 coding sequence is TGTGCCAGCAGCTTAGAAATAGGACAGGGGGCTTCTGGGGCCAACGTCCTGACTTTC.

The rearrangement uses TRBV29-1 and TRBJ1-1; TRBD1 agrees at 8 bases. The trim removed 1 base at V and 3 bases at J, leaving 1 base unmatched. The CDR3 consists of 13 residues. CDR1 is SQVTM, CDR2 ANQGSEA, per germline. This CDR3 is CSVEGTGYTEAFF. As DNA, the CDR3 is TGCAGCGTTGAAGGGACAGGGTACACTGAAGCTTTCTTT.

The CDR3 loop is CASNKLGGLEAFF. The CDR3, as DNA: TGTGCCAGCAACAAACTGGGGGGACTTGAAGCTTTCTTT. The chain joins TRBV6-5 to TRBJ1-1, with TRBD1 as a possible D gene (5 bases). The ends were cut back, 7 bases at V and 7 bases at J, with 16 bases in the middle. Germline CDR1 MNHEY, CDR2 SVGAGI. This CDR3 is 13 amino acids long.